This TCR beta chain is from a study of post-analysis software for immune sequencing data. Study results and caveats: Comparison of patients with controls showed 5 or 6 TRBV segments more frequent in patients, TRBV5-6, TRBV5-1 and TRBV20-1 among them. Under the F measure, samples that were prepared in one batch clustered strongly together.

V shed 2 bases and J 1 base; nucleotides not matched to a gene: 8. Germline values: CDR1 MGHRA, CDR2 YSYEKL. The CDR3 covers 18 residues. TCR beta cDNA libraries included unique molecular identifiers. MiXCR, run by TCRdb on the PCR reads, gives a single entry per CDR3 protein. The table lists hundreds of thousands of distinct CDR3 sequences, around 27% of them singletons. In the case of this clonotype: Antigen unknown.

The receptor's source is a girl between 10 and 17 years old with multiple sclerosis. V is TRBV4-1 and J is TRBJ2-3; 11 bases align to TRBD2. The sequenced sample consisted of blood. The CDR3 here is CASSQRDSGRARTDTQYF. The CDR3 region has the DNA TGCGCCAGCAGCCAAAGGGATAGCGGGAGGGCCCGCACAGATACGCAGTATTTT.